This entry is about one TCR beta chain. CDR1 SGHRS and CDR2 YFSETQ come from the germline V gene. This CDR3 contains 15 residues. Trimming left V 3 bases short and J 5 bases short, with 14 bases between. The method was immunoSEQ multiplex PCR; TCRdb's version includes in-frame clones alone and lacks a portion of them. The data show 140,000 to 150,000 clones, with 75% to 95% seen just once and roughly 3.1% held by the top ten. This specimen belongs to a study of control samples from healthy donors and cancer patients. V and J are TRBV5-1 and TRBJ2-2, with D tentatively TRBD1 (6 bases). Input material: blood. The TCR comes from a man aged 30 to 45 in good health. CDR3 DNA: TGCGCCAGCAGCTCCGGGACACAGATAACCGGGGAGCTGTTTTTT. Protein sequence: CASSSGTQITGELFF.